A single sample gave rise to the 18 T cell receptor beta chains below, sequenced in a study of T cells after yellow fever vaccination. TCRdb reprocessed the 5' RACE reads with MiXCR, giving one entry per CDR3 protein. The sample has some 96,000 distinct CDR3 sequences, more than 7.5% seen once. The specimen was CD8+ T cells not binding an NS4B(214-222) dextramer, sorted from PBMCs, collected around 15 days after the first yellow fever vaccination. All receptors come from a young man who received the YFV17D yellow fever vaccine.

There are a few counts of this clonotype. The chain carries TRBV28 and TRBJ1-1; possible D gene TRBD1, 6 bases. Germline CDR1 reads MDHEN; CDR2 reads SYDVKM. CDR3 length: 14 residues. V dropped 5 bases and J dropped 8 bases, with 18 bases sitting between them. This chain's CDR3 is CASSTQGLFLEAFF. CDR3 coding DNA: TGTGCCAGCAGTACCCAGGGGCTCTTCCTCGAAGCTTTCTTT.

The chain couples TRBV5-1 to TRBJ2-7; no clear D gene. V was pared by 0 bases and J by 1 base, with 14 bases between. There are 16 residues in the CDR3. Per the germline V gene, CDR1 is SGHRS and CDR2 is YFSETQ. In DNA form, the CDR3 reads TGCGCCAGCAGCTTGGGTCTAGGTATTCCGTCCTACGAGCAGTACTTC. Amino acids: CASSLGLGIPSYEQYF.

This clonotype was seen ten or more times. This chain links TRBV5-1 with TRBJ2-7; perhaps D is TRBD1 or TRBD2 (5 bases each). The CDR3 runs to 15 residues. Trimming left V 0 bases short and J 4 bases short, with 14 bases between. CDR1 and CDR2 from the germline V gene are SGHRS and YFSETQ. The CDR3 sequence: CASSLAYGTVYEQYV. Written as DNA, the CDR3 is TGCGCCAGCAGCTTGGCCTACGGGACCGTTTACGAGCAGTACGTC.

This clonotype was recorded a few times. The genes are TRBV20-1 and TRBJ1-3, with D perhaps matching TRBD1 (5 bases). V was trimmed by 7 bases and J by 3 bases, leaving 16 bases between them. The CDR3 is 14 residues long. The germline gives CDR1 DFQATT, CDR2 SNEGSKA (reference sequence). Here the CDR3 DNA reads TGCAGTGGTGCGGTTCAGGGTTTTGGAAACACCATATATTTT. As protein: CSGAVQGFGNTIYF.

This clonotype came up many times. This chain joins TRBV6-5 and TRBJ2-5; TRBD2 might be the D (7 bases). Germline V CDR1 and CDR2: MNHEY, SVGAGI. The CDR3 totals 15 residues. V was pared by 0 bases and J by 10 bases, with 18 bases between. CDR3 loop: CASSYSIGGREGQYF. Here the CDR3 DNA reads TGTGCCAGCAGTTACTCAATCGGGGGCAGGGAGGGCCAGTACTTC.

This clonotype was found a few times. The chain carries TRBV4-2 and TRBJ2-1, with D hard to call. CDR3 size: 13 residues. V lost 0 bases to trimming and J lost 9 bases, with 9 bases between them. The germline V gene has CDR1 LGHNA and CDR2 YNFKEQ. The chain's CDR3 is CASSQDSESEQFF. The CDR3 nucleotides read TGTGCCAGCAGCCAAGATTCGGAGAGTGAGCAGTTCTTC.

This clonotype was seen a handful of times. The gene calls are TRBV4-1 and TRBJ2-7, with a possible D match to TRBD2 (5 bases). V lost 3 bases, J lost 4 bases, and 16 bases lay in between. Germline values: CDR1 MGHRA, CDR2 YSYEKL. The CDR3 runs to 15 residues. Here the CDR3 DNA reads TGCGCCAGCAGCCACGTTAAAATGACGGGGTACGAGCAGTACTTC. This translates into CASSHVKMTGYEQYF.

The gene calls are TRBV20-1 and TRBJ2-7; a possible D gene is TRBD1 (5 bases). In germline, CDR1 is DFQATT, CDR2 SNEGSKA (reference sequence). This CDR3 contains 15 residues. The CDR3 spells CIPRADRSSSYEQYV. The CDR3 coding sequence is TGCATTCCCAGGGCTGACAGATCGAGCTCCTACGAGCAGTACGTC.

This clonotype came up a few times. This rearrangement joins TRBV7-3 to TRBJ2-1; D gene unclear. The CDR3 sequence is 15 residues long. Trimming removed 2 bases from V and 0 bases from J, with 8 bases in between. Germline CDR1 SGHTA, CDR2 FQGTGA. The CDR3 nucleotides are TGTGCCAGCAGCTTATACCTCAGCTCCTACAATGAGCAGTTCTTC. Encoded protein: CASSLYLSSYNEQFF.

This clonotype was picked up a small number of times. CDR3 loop: CASSVVSGGQETQYF. The CDR3, as DNA: TGTGCCAGCAGCGTAGTATCGGGGGGCCAAGAGACCCAGTACTTC. J is TRBJ2-5 and V is TRBV9; TRBD2 matches at 7 bases. Losses at the gene ends were 0 bases for V and 1 base for J; bases not matched to a gene: 3. The CDR3 is made up of 15 amino acids. The V gene's germline CDR1 is SGDLS and CDR2 YYNGEE.

This sequence joins TRBV4-1 and TRBJ2-5; 8 nucleotides agree with TRBD2. CDR1 is MGHRA and CDR2 is YSYEKL in the germline V gene. V lost 5 bases to trimming and J lost 5 bases; unmatched junction nucleotides: 7. The CDR3 contains 14 residues. CDR3 protein: CASSERGPGETQYF. CDR3 nucleotide sequence: TGCGCCAGCAGCGAGCGGGGGCCCGGGGAGACCCAGTACTTC.

The DNA for the CDR3 is TGTGCCAGCAGTTACGTCAAAAACTATGGCTACACCTTC. It codes for CASSYVKNYGYTF. The chain carries TRBV6-2 or TRBV6-3 and TRBJ1-2, with D hard to call. Per germline, CDR1 MNHEY and CDR2 SVGEGT. The CDR3 runs to 13 residues. The V end lost 2 bases, the J end lost 2 bases, and 6 bases lay between the germline ends.

At least ten counts were recorded for this clonotype. The chain carries TRBV6-4 and TRBJ2-3; 7 bases line up with TRBD1. Germline CDR1 MRHNA, CDR2 SNTAGT. V gave up 8 bases and J gave up 0 bases; unmatched junction bases: 11. The CDR3 is 16 residues long. CDR3 in amino acids: CASAIQQGSSTDTQYF. As DNA, the CDR3 is TGTGCCAGCGCTATTCAACAGGGGTCCAGCACAGATACGCAGTATTTT.

The gene calls are TRBV4-1 and TRBJ2-7, with 8 bases that match TRBD1. Germline lookup yields CDR1 MGHRA and CDR2 YSYEKL. This CDR3 has 15 amino acids. V shed 1 base and J 3 bases; nucleotides not matched to a gene: 5. CDR3 protein: CASSQGTGTGYEQYF. The CDR3 nucleotides are TGCGCCAGCAGCCAAGGTACCGGGACAGGCTACGAGCAGTACTTC.

This clonotype was observed a handful of times. The chain joins TRBV11-2 to TRBJ2-4; D uncertain. The CDR3 is made up of 14 amino acids. Trimming took off 1 base at V and 3 bases at J, with 7 bases between the two ends. Per the germline V gene, CDR1 is SGHAT and CDR2 is FQNNGV. CDR3 in DNA: TGTGCCAGCAGCTTAGCACTGGGCAAAAACATTCAGTACTTC. Translating it yields CASSLALGKNIQYF.

The sample holds a few counts of this clonotype. This chain links TRBV4-2 with TRBJ1-1; D is unresolved. CDR1 LGHNA and CDR2 YNFKEQ come from the germline V gene. V dropped 4 bases and J dropped 4 bases, with 16 bases sitting between them. CDR3 size: 15 residues. The CDR3 spells CASSRKTRRSTEAFF. The CDR3 coding sequence is TGTGCCAGCAGCCGAAAAACACGCCGGAGCACTGAAGCTTTCTTT.

This chain joins TRBV29-1 and TRBJ2-5; the D is unclear. Germline CDR1 is SQVTM and CDR2 is ANQGSEA. The V end lost 7 bases, the J end lost 5 bases, and 17 bases lay between the germline ends. The CDR3 length is 13 residues. CDR3 in DNA: TGCAGCGCAGGTCGACCCCTCGTCGAGACCCAGTACTTC. Its translation is CSAGRPLVETQYF.

The chain carries TRBV24-1 and TRBJ2-3; 11 bases fit TRBD2. The CDR3 covers 16 residues. The V and J ends lost 9 bases and 1 base, in that order; junction bases with no gene match: 8. Germline CDR1 and CDR2: KGHDR and SFDVKD. CDR3 DNA sequence: TGTGCCACCGGGGCTAGCGGGGGGACCCGCACAGATACGCAGTATTTT. This codes for CATGASGGTRTDTQYF.